The clone carrying this TCR beta chain was detected only a few times. The antigen remains undetermined. CDR1 is MNHEY, CDR2 SMNVEV, per germline (reference sequence). The CDR3 covers 14 residues. A sample-barcoded 5' primer and a J-beta primer mix were used in a second PCR of roughly 7 to 11 cycles. Each of the cDNA molecules was tagged by a template-switch adaptor with 12 random nucleotides. MiXCR was run by TCRdb on the 5' RACE reads, yielding one entry per CDR3 protein. Of about 1.6 million distinct CDR3 sequences in the sample, around 36% are singletons; the top ten hold over 9%. This entry belongs to a study of blood T cells in healthy people across ages. Broader study findings: PBMCs left unsorted prevented a conclusive naive versus antigen-experienced comparison.

Sequencing was done on a sample of blood. V usage is TRBV27 and J usage is TRBJ2-7, with a tentative D call TRBD2 (5 bases). TRBJ2-5 explains the end of the DNA better; the J call may be wrong. The TCR originated in a woman in her 30s in good health. The CDR3 DNA is TGTGCCAGCACTCCCGGATCCCGAGGGGAGACCCAGTACTTC. It specifies CASTPGSRGETQYF.